This T cell receptor beta chain derives from a study of blood T cell repertoires in COVID-19. Study details: Italy, Spain and the United States were the sources of the convalescent and acute COVID-19 samples. T cells, B-cell-depleted T cells, or PBMCs supplied cDNA or gDNA.

In the study's own analysis: Amplification of reference gene primers was used by the study to estimate nucleated cell counts. TCRdb keeps only in-frame clones here, not all; method: immunoSEQ multiplex PCR. The V and J calls and clone size were taken over from that table, and D and trimming were inferred from the DNA. Here the sample spans under 200,000 clones, about 85% being singletons. The CDR3 covers 13 residues. Germline V CDR1 and CDR2: KGHSH, LQKENI. V dropped 2 bases and J dropped 2 bases, with 6 bases sitting between them. Seattle cases were enrolled at active infection and followed longitudinally.

The specimen was peripheral blood. This chain joins TRBV18 and TRBJ1-2, with D possibly being TRBD1 (5 bases). This sequence was found in a woman between 45 and 60 years old with COVID-19, enrolled during active disease. The CDR3 DNA sequence: TGTGCCAGCTCACCAGGACAAAACTATGGCTACACCTTC. Amino acid sequence: CASSPGQNYGYTF. Based on the CDR3 plus reference TRBV18 and TRBJ1-2, the full variable domain is NAGVMQNPRHLVRRRGQEARLRCSPMKGHSHVYWYRQLPEEGLKFMVYLQKENIIDESGMPKERFSAEFPKEGPSILRIQQVVRGDSAAYFCASSPGQNYGYTFGSGTRLTVV.